This T cell receptor beta chain came from a study of blood T cell repertoires in COVID-19 (dated by TCRdb to about 2020). The study in broad terms: Samples from collaborators originated in the United States, Italy and Spain and spanned both the acute and convalescent phases of COVID-19. The repertoires were released in a freely available public database meant as a resource for research on the immune response to SARS-CoV-2. Where available, HLA class I and class II types were taken from metadata supplied by the sample provider and were not determined by assay-based typing. The samples were drawn from the first 160 participants of the ongoing ImmuneRACE study and from over a thousand subjects provided by 6 global collaborators. Deeply sampled blood TCRbeta repertoires from subjects exposed to, actively infected with, or recovered from COVID-19 were included in the dataset. The material from the prospective study consisted of cDNA or gDNA derived from T cells, B-cell-depleted T cells, or PBMCs. The sample metadata nearly always contained a de-identified subject ID, COVID-19 status, age in years and sex.

The collaborating institutions used their own protocols to collect whole blood in K2EDTA tubes. For TCRbeta analysis, collaborators shipped samples as frozen whole blood, isolated PBMCs, or DNA extracted from either of those sample types. Reading from cysteine to phenylalanine, the CDR3 counts 12 amino acids. The DNA shown is the 36-base CDR3, in frame from base 1. The germline V end is reduced by 6 bases and the J end by 7 bases; junction bases left unmatched: 4. TCRbeta CDR3 regions were amplified from genomic DNA by means of the immunoSEQ Assay, a bias-controlled multiplex PCR. Regarding the original processing steps: The number of nucleated cells in each sample was estimated by amplification of reference gene primers within the assay. To quantify the absolute abundance of each unique TCRbeta CDR3 rearrangement, sequence reads were collapsed and filtered. For each sample, productive Simpson clonality was calculated as the square root of Simpson's diversity index across productive rearrangements. TCRdb stores this immuneACCESS table with in-frame sequences only. Part of the clones is absent; in the studies checked, under half of the shortfall reflects unresolved V genes, and no reason is known for the rest. That table is the source of V, J and clone size, and D and trimming were worked out from the DNA. For this sample the table gives approximately 180,000 clones, of which around 85% were detected only once. The ten largest clones take up 3.3% of the sample.

As regards this clone: Its antigen is still unknown. Nothing much larger sits one base from this clone, and base qualities are not available.

The study at large found these results: The amount of clinical and demographic metadata varied by source and participant and was provided uncurated.

This chain is built from TRBV12-3 or TRBV12-4 and TRBJ1-2; TRBD1 aligns with 8 central bases. The sample comprised peripheral blood. This clonotype was sampled from a man in his sixties with acute or convalescent COVID-19. The CDR3 sequence is CASSLTGVGYTF. The nucleotide sequence is given as TGTGCCAGCAGCCTGACAGGGGTTGGCTACACCTTC.